The entry below gives a single T cell receptor (beta chain) sequence along with its context. Its antigen is as yet unknown. Though nominally healthy at sampling, donors likely had unrecorded immune exposures. CDR1 is MNHEY, CDR2 SVGAGI, per germline. The V end lost 0 bases, the J end lost 5 bases, and 10 bases lay between the germline ends. This CDR3 has 14 amino acids. This specimen belongs to a study of cytomegalovirus exposure and HLA in healthy donors. The study, taken as a whole, reports: TCR beta V- and J-gene trimming, according to a later analysis, was linked to a missense DCLRE1C variant.

Both 60 Vbeta primers and 13 Jbeta primers went into the PCR. Clones were read by immunoSEQ multiplex PCR, and TCRdb kept only the in-frame ones, dropping some. Recorded here are more than 100,000 clones; the top ten clones represent about 1.4%. The receptor was derived from a woman between 40 and 50 years old in good health and CMV-seronegative. The sequenced sample was PBMCs. This chain connects TRBV6-5 to TRBJ2-5, with D hard to call. The CDR3 DNA sequence: TGTGCCAGCAGTTACTCGTCCGGTCGGGAGACCCAGTACTTC. Its translation is CASSYSSGRETQYF.